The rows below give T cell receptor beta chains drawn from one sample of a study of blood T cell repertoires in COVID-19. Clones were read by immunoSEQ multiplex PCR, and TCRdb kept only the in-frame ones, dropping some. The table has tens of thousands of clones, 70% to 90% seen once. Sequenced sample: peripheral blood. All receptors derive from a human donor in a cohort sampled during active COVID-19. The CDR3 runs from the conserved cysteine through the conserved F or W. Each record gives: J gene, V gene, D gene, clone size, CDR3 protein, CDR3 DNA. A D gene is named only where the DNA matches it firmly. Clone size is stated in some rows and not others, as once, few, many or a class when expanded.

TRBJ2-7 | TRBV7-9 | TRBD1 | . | CASSSKDRVKSYEQYF | TGTGCCAGCAGCTCTAAAGACAGGGTCAAGTCCTACGAGCAGTACTTC
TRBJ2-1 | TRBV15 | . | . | CATSRDLGLNYNEQFF | TGTGCCACCAGCAGAGATCTCGGACTAAACTACAATGAGCAGTTCTTC
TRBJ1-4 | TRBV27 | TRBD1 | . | CASRVTGDEKLFF | TGTGCCAGCAGAGTGACAGGGGACGAAAAACTGTTTTTT
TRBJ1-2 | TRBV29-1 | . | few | CSVWGETEANYGYTF | TGCAGCGTTTGGGGGGAGACAGAAGCTAACTATGGCTACACCTTC
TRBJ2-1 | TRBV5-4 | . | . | CASTLITGRTNEQFF | TGTGCCAGCACATTGATAACAGGGAGAACAAATGAGCAGTTCTTC
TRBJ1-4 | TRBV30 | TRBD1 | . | CAWSEGTGPEKLFF | TGTGCCTGGAGTGAAGGGACAGGGCCTGAAAAACTGTTTTTT
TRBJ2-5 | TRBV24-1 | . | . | CATSDPQAVSKTQYF | TGTGCCACCAGTGATCCGCAGGCAGTATCAAAGACCCAGTACTTC
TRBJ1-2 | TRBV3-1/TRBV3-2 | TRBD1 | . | CASSPGTGGYGYTF | TGTGCCAGCAGTCCCGGGACAGGGGGCTATGGCTACACCTTC
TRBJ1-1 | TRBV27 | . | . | CASSTMGAPEAFF | TGTGCCAGCAGCACTATGGGGGCCCCTGAAGCTTTCTTT
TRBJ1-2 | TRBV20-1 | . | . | CIVRDGYTF | TGCATCGTCAGGGATGGCTACACCTTC
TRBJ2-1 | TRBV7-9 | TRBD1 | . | CASSLGTGPSYNEQFF | TGTGCCAGCAGCTTAGGGACAGGGCCAAGCTACAATGAGCAGTTCTTC
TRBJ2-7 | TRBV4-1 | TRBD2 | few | CASSQTSGGIYEQYF | TGCGCCAGCAGCCAAACTAGCGGGGGAATCTACGAGCAGTACTTC
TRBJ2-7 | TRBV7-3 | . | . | CASSLKSRGDEQYF | TGTGCCAGCAGCTTAAAGTCACGGGGAGACGAGCAGTACTTC
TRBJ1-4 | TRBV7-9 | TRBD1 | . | CASSAGTVRDEKLFF | TGTGCCAGCAGCGCCGGGACAGTACGGGATGAAAAACTGTTTTTT
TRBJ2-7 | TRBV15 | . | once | CATSRTGFGEQYF | TGTGCCACCAGCAGAACAGGGTTCGGAGAGCAGTACTTC
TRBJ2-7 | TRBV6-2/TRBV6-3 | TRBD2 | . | CASSELAGSYEQYF | TGTGCCAGCAGTGAGCTAGCGGGGTCCTACGAGCAGTACTTC
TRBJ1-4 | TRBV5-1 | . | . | CASSRGRGNEKLFF | TGCGCCAGCAGCCGGGGGAGGGGCAATGAAAAACTGTTTTTT
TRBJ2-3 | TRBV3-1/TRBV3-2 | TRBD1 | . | CASSLKSNRGFGDTQYF | TGTGCCAGCAGCCTTAAAAGCAACAGGGGGTTTGGAGATACGCAGTATTTT
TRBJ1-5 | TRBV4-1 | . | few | CASSQGASWRNQPQHF | TGCGCCAGCAGCCAAGGAGCGAGTTGGCGCAATCAGCCCCAGCATTTT
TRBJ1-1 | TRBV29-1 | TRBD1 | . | CSARRDRAMNTEAFF | TGCAGCGCCCGCCGGGACAGAGCTATGAACACTGAAGCTTTCTTT
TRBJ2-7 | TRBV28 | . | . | CASGSYEQYF | TGTGCCAGCGGGAGCTACGAGCAGTACTTC
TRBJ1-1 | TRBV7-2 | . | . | CASSLVWLSNTEAFF | TGTGCCAGCAGCTTAGTGTGGCTTTCCAACACTGAAGCTTTCTTT
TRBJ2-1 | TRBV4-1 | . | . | CASSQDVGGPYNEQFF | TGCGCCAGCAGCCAAGATGTAGGGGGACCCTACAATGAGCAGTTCTTC
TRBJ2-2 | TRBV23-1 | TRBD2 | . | CASSQLSPREANTGELFF | TGCGCCAGCAGTCAATTGTCCCCGCGGGAGGCTAACACCGGGGAGCTGTTTTTT
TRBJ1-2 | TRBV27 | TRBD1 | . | CASSLQGQEFSRGYTF | TGTGCCAGCAGTTTACAGGGACAGGAATTTTCGCGAGGCTACACCTTC
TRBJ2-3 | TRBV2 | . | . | CASSENRVADTQYF | TGTGCCAGCAGTGAAAACAGGGTAGCAGATACGCAGTATTTT
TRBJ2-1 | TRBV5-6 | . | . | CASSLYGHNEQFF | TGTGCCAGCAGCTTGTACGGTCACAATGAGCAGTTCTTC
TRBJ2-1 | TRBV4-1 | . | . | CASSQDRARGRYNEQFF | TGCGCCAGCAGCCAAGACCGCGCTAGAGGCCGATACAATGAGCAGTTCTTC
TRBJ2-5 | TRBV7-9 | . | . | CASSLHPGTQYF | TGTGCCAGCAGCTTGCACCCGGGGACCCAGTACTTC
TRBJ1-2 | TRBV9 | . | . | CASSLSLTTASYTF | TGTGCCAGCAGCCTCTCCCTTACGACAGCCAGCTACACCTTC
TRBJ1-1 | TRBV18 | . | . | CASSPQGENTEAFF | TGTGCCAGCTCACCACAGGGGGAGAACACTGAAGCTTTCTTT
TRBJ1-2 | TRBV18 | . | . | CASSPTGQGDYGYTF | TGTGCCAGCTCACCAACGGGCCAGGGCGACTATGGCTACACCTTC
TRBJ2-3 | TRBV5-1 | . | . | CASSPPRRAGSDTQYF | TGCGCCAGCAGCCCCCCCCGAAGGGCGGGCTCAGATACGCAGTATTTT
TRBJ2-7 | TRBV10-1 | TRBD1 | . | CASSERRWTGGTYEQYF | TGCGCCAGCAGTGAGCGACGCTGGACAGGCGGCACCTACGAGCAGTACTTC
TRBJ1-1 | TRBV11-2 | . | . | CASSLFRGNTEAFF | TGTGCCAGCAGCTTATTCAGGGGAAACACTGAAGCTTTCTTT
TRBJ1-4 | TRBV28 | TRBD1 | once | CASIQDRGRKKLFF | TGTGCCAGCATTCAGGACAGGGGGAGAAAAAAACTGTTTTTT
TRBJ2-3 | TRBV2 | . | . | CASRVRDNTDTQYF | TGTGCCAGCAGGGTACGGGACAACACAGATACGCAGTATTTT
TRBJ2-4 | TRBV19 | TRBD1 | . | CASSIDHRGTAKNIQYF | TGTGCCAGTAGTATAGATCATAGGGGGACAGCTAAAAACATTCAGTACTTC
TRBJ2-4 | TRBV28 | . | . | CASSLVGRIQYF | TGTGCCAGCAGTTTAGTTGGCAGAATTCAGTACTTC
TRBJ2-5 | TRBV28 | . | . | CASLRGRGETQYF | TGTGCCAGCTTAAGGGGCCGTGGGGAGACCCAGTACTTC
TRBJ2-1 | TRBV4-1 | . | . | CASSPTRVHEQFF | TGCGCCAGCAGCCCAACCCGGGTTCATGAGCAGTTCTTC
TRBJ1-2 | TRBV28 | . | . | CASSKLQDGYTF | TGTGCCAGCAGTAAACTCCAGGATGGCTACACCTTC
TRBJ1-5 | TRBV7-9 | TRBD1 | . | CASSLGQGAGNQPQHF | TGTGCCAGCAGCTTAGGACAGGGGGCCGGCAATCAGCCCCAGCATTTT
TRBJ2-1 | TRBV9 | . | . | CASSVAGSSSYNEQFF | TGTGCCAGCAGCGTAGCCGGGAGCAGCTCCTACAATGAGCAGTTCTTC
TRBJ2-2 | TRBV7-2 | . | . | CASSLARTGELFF | TGTGCCAGCAGCTTAGCGCGAACCGGGGAGCTGTTTTTT
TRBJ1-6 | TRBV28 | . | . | CASSYNSPLHF | TGTGCGAGCTCCTATAATTCACCCCTCCACTTT